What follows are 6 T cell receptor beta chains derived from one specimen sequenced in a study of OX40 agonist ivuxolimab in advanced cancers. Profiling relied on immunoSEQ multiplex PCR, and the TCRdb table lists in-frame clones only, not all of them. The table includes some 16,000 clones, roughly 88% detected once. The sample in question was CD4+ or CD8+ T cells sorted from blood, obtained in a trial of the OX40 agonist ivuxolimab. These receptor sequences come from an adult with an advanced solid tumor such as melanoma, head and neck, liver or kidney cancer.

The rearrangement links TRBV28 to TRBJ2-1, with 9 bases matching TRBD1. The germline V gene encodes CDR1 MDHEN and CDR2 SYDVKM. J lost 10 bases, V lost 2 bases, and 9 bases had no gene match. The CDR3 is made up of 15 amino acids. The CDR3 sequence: CASSLRDRDGPEQFF. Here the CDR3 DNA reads TGTGCCAGCAGTTTAAGGGACAGGGACGGCCCGGAGCAGTTCTTC. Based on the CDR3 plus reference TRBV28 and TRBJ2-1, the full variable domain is DVKVTQSSRYLVKRTGEKVFLECVQDMDHENMFWYRQDPGLGLRLIYFSYDVKMKEKGDIPEGYSVSREKKERFSLILESASTNQTSMYLCASSLRDRDGPEQFFGPGTRLTVL.

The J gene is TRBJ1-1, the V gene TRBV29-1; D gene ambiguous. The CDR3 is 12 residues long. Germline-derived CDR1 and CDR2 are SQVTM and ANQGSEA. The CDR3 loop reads CGGSVLNTEAFF. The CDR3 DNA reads TGCGGCGGCTCGGTTTTGAACACTGAAGCTTTCTTT.

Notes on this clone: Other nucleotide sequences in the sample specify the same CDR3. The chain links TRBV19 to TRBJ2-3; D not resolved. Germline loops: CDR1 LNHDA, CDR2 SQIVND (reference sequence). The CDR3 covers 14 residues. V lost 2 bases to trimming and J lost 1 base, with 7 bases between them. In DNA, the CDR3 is TGTGCCAGTAGTATACTTCCTGGCACAGATACGCAGTATTTT. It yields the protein CASSILPGTDTQYF.

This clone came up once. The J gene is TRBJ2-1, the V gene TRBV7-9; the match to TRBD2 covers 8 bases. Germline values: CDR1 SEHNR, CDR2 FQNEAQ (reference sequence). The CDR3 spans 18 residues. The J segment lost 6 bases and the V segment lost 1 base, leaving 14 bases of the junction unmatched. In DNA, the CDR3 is TGTGCCAGCAGCTTAGTTTTTATAACTAGCGGAGCCTTCAATGAGCAGTTCTTC. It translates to CASSLVFITSGAFNEQFF.

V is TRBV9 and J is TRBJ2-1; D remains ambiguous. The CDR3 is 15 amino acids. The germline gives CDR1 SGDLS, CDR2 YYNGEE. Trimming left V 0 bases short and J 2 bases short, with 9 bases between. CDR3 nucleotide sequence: TGTGCCAGCAGCGTAGGTGTGACACCCTACAATGAGCAGTTCTTC. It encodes CASSVGVTPYNEQFF. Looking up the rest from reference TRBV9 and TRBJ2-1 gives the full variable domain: DSGVTQTPKHLITATGQRVTLRCSPRSGDLSVYWYQQSLDQGLQFLIQYYNGEERAKGNILERFSAQQFPDLHSELNLSSLELGDSALYFCASSVGVTPYNEQFFGPGTRLTVL.

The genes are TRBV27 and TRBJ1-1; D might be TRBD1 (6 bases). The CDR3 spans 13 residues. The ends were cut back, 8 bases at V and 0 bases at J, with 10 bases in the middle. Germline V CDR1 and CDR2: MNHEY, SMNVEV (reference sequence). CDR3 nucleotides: TGTGCCAGCGTTGGACAGATGAACACTGAAGCTTTCTTT. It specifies CASVGQMNTEAFF.